The 8 T cell receptor beta chains presented below share a single source sample, sequenced in a study of CD8 T cells in ankylosing spondylitis. TCRdb called the 5' RACE reads again in MiXCR, with one record for every CDR3 protein. Among some 130,000 distinct CDR3 sequences listed, 6% to 8% were seen once. The specimen was blood, either unsorted or a sorted T cell fraction (not recorded which). These receptors were collected from a female donor with ankylosing spondylitis or in good health (not recorded which).

Only a few counts were recorded for this clonotype. The chain employs TRBV11-2 and TRBJ2-5; 7 bases agree with TRBD2. Looked up from germline, CDR1 is SGHAT and CDR2 is FQNNGV. J gave up 0 bases and V 5 bases, and 12 bases lay outside the gene matches. CDR3 length: 17 residues. Here the CDR3 reads CASSLNGGGAYQETQYF. The CDR3, as DNA: TGTGCCAGCAGCCTTAACGGCGGGGGAGCGTACCAAGAGACCCAGTACTTC.

This clonotype was detected ten times or more. This chain links TRBV12-3 or TRBV12-4 with TRBJ2-5, with a possible D match to TRBD1 (6 bases). The CDR3 sequence is 13 residues long. V was clipped by 8 bases and J by 2 bases, with 12 bases between them. DNA of the CDR3: TGTGCCAGCGGGAAGGGGGAGCAAGAGACCCAGTACTTC. Translating gives CASGKGEQETQYF.

This clonotype was seen many times. The rearrangement uses TRBV28 and TRBJ1-1; no reliable D call. This CDR3 has 13 amino acids. V lost 5 bases and J 7 bases, leaving 14 bases between the germline ends. Germline assignment: CDR1 MDHEN and CDR2 SYDVKM. The CDR3 DNA is TGTGCCAGCAGTCCAATAGGTTTCGGTGAAGCTTTCTTT. This codes for CASSPIGFGEAFF.

This clonotype was picked up many times. V usage is TRBV10-3 and J usage is TRBJ2-3, with 8 bases aligning to TRBD2. V lost 11 bases to trimming and J lost 4 bases; unmatched junction nucleotides: 5. Germline-derived CDR1 and CDR2 are ENHRY and SYGVKD. This CDR3 spans 12 amino acids. CDR3 in amino acids: CAAGRGADTQYF. CDR3 DNA sequence: TGTGCCGCAGGGCGGGGGGCAGATACGCAGTATTTT.

In its sample, this clonotype was seen many times. The chain's CDR3 is CSAAGTLNTEAFF. CDR3 bases: TGCAGCGCCGCCGGGACATTGAACACTGAAGCTTTCTTT. The V and J genes are TRBV29-1 and TRBJ1-1; a possible D gene is TRBD1 (6 bases). V was cut by 7 bases and J by 0 bases, with 12 bases left in between. Germline V CDR1 and CDR2: SQVTM, ANQGSEA. The CDR3 is 13 amino acids. Full variable domain (remainder filled in from reference TRBV29-1 and TRBJ1-1): SAVISQKPSRDICQRGTSLTIQCQVDSQVTMMFWYRQQPGQSLTLIATANQGSEATYESGFVIDKFPISRPNLTFSTLTVSNMSPEDSSIYLCSAAGTLNTEAFFGQGTRLTVV.

This clonotype showed up many times. The chain has TRBV7-3 and TRBJ1-1, with D uncertain. V lost 2 bases to trimming and J lost 7 bases, with 11 bases between them. Germline loops: CDR1 SGHTA, CDR2 FQGTGA. The CDR3 contains 13 residues. The CDR3 reads CASSLGQVGEAFF. The CDR3 DNA follows: TGTGCCAGCAGCTTAGGGCAGGTTGGTGAAGCTTTCTTT.

This clonotype was seen repeatedly, ten times or more. This chain connects TRBV5-1 to TRBJ2-2, with D possibly TRBD1 on 5 matching bases. The V gene lost 5 bases and the J gene lost 1 base, with 12 bases spanning the gap. Germline CDR1 SGHRS, CDR2 YFSETQ. This CDR3 has 15 amino acids. For the CDR3, the DNA is TGCGCCAGCAGAAATTACAGGAAGAACACCGGGGAGCTGTTTTTT. It translates to CASRNYRKNTGELFF.

The sample holds many counts of this clonotype. The chain recombines TRBV7-2 with TRBJ2-3; D remains unclear. Germline V gives CDR1 SGHTA, CDR2 FQGNSA. The CDR3 runs 15 residues. V was cut by 2 bases and J by 0 bases, with 9 bases left in between. The CDR3 is CASSLPDESTDTQYF. The CDR3 coding sequence is TGTGCCAGCAGCTTACCGGACGAGAGCACAGATACGCAGTATTTT.